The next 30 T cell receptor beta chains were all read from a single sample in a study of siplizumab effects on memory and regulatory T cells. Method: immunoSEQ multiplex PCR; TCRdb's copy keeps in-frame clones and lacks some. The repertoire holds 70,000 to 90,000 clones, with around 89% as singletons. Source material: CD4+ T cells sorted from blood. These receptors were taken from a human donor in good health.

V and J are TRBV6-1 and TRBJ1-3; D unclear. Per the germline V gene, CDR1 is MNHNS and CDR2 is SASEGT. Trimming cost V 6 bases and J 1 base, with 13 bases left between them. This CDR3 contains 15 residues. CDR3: CASSYHEVSGNTIYF. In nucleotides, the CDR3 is TGTGCCAGCAGCTATCACGAGGTATCTGGAAACACCATATATTTT.

CDR3 in amino acids: CASISSGRVEQFF. DNA for the CDR3: TGTGCCAGCATTTCTAGCGGGAGGGTTGAGCAGTTCTTC. V is TRBV2 and J is TRBJ2-1; 12 nucleotides match TRBD2. The CDR3 has 13 amino acids. Germline V gene lookup returns CDR1 SNHLY and CDR2 FYNNEI. V was pared by 7 bases and J by 9 bases, with 4 bases of the junction left unmatched.

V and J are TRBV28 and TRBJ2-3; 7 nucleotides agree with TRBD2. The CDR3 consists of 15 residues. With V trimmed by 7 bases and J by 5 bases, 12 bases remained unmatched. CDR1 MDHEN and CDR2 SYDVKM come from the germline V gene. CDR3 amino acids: CASIVGAGRGDTQYF. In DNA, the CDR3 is TGTGCCAGCATTGTTGGAGCGGGGAGGGGAGATACGCAGTATTTT.

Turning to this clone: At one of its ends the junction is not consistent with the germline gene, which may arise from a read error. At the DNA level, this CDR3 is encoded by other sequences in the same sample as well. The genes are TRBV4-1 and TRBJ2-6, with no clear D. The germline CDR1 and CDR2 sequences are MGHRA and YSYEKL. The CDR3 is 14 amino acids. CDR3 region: CASSPFTGANVLTF. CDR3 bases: TGCGCCAGTAGCCCCTTTACTGGGGCCAACGTCCTGACTTTC.

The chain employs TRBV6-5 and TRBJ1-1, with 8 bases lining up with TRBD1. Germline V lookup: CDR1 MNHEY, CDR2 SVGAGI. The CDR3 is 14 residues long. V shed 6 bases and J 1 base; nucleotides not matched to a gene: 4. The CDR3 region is CASRPGTGNTEAFF. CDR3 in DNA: TGTGCCAGCAGACCCGGGACAGGGAACACTGAAGCTTTCTTT.

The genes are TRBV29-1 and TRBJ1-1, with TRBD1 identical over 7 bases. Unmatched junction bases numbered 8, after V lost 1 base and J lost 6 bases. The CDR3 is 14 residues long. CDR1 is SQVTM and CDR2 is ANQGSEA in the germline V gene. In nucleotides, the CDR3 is TGCAGCGTTGAAGCGGACCAGGGGGGAGCTGAAGCTTTCTTT. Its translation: CSVEADQGGAEAFF.

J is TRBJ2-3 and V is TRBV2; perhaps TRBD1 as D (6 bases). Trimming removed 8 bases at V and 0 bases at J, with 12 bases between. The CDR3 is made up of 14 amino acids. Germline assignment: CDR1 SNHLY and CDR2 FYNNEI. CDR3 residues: CASADSHSTDTQYF. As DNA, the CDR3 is TGTGCCAGCGCGGACAGCCATAGCACAGATACGCAGTATTTT.

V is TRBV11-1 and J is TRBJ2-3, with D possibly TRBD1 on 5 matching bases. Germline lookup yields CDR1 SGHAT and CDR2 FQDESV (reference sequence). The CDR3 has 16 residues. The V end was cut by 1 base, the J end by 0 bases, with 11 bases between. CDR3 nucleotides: TGTGCCAGCAGCTTAGATGGGGCTACTAGCACAGATACGCAGTATTTT. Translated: CASSLDGATSTDTQYF.

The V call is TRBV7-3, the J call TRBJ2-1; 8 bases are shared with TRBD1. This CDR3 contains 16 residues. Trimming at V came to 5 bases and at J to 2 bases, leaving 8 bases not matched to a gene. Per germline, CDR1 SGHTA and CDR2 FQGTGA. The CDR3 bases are TGTGCCAGCAGCCCCTCGCCGGACAGGGCCTACAATGAGCAGTTCTTC. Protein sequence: CASSPSPDRAYNEQFF.

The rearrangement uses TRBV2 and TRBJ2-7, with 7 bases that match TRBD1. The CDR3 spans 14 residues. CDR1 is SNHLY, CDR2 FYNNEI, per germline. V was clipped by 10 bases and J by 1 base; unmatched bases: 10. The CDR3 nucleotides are TGTGCCACCGCGAGGGACAGCCAGTCCTACGAGCAGTACTTC. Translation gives CATARDSQSYEQYF.

The CDR3 sequence is CASSPPGMRNTIYF. As DNA, the CDR3 is TGTGCCAGCTCACCACCAGGAATGAGAAACACCATATATTTT. The chain is built from TRBV18 and TRBJ1-3; no definite D call. The V end was cut by 0 bases, the J end by 5 bases, with 8 bases between. There are 14 residues in the CDR3. Per germline, CDR1 KGHSH and CDR2 LQKENI.

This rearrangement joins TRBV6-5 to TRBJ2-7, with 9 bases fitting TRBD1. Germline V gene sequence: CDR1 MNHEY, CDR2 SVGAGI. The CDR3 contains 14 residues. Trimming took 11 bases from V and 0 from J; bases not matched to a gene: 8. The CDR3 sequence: CAGADRGSSYEQYF. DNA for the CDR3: TGTGCCGGCGCAGACAGGGGGAGCTCCTACGAGCAGTACTTC.

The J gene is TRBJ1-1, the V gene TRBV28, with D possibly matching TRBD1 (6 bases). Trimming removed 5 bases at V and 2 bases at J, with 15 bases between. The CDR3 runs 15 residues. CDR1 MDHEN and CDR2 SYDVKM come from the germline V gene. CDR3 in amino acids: CASSRAGAANTEAFF. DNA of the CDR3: TGTGCCAGCAGTCGAGCGGGGGCGGCTAACACTGAAGCTTTCTTT.

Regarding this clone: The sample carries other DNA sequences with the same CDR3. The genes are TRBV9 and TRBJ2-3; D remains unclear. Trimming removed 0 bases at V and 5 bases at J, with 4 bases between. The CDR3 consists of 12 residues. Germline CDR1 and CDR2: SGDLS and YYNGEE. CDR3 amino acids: CASSVVGDTQYF. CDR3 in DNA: TGTGCCAGCAGCGTAGTTGGAGATACGCAGTATTTT.

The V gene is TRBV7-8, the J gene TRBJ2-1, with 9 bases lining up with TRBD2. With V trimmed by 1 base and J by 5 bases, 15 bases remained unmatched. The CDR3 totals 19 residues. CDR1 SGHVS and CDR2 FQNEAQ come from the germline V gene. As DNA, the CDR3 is TGTGCCAGCAGCTTAGACTTTTATAGCGGGAGTTTAGCGGACAATGAGCAGTTCTTC. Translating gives CASSLDFYSGSLADNEQFF.

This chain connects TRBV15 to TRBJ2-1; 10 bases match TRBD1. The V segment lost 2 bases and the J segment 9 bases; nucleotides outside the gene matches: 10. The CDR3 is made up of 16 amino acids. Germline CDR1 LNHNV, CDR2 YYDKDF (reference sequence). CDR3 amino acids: CATSRQRGQGRGEQFF. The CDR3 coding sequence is TGTGCCACCAGCAGACAGCGGGGACAGGGGCGAGGTGAGCAGTTCTTC. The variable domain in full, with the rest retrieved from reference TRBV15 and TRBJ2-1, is DAMVIQNPRYQVTQFGKPVTLSCSQTLNHNVMYWYQQKSSQAPKLLFHYYDKDFNNEADTPDNFQSRRPNTSFCFLDIRSPGLGDTAMYLCATSRQRGQGRGEQFFGPGTRLTVL.

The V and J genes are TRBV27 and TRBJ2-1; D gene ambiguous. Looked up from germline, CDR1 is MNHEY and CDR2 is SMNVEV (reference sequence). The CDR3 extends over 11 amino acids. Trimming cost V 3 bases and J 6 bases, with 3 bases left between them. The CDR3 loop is CASSFFNEQFF. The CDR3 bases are TGTGCCAGCAGTTTCTTCAATGAGCAGTTCTTC.

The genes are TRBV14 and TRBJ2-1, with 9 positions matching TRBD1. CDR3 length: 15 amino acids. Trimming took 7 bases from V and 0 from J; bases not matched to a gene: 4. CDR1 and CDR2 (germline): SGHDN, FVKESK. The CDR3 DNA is TGTGCCAGCAACGACAGGGGGAGCTCCTACAATGAGCAGTTCTTC. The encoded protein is CASNDRGSSYNEQFF.

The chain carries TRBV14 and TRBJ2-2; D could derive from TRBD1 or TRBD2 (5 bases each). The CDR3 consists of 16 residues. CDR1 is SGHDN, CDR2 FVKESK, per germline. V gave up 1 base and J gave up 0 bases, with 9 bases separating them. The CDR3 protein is CASSQVWGPNTGELFF. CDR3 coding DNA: TGTGCCAGCAGCCAAGTCTGGGGACCGAACACCGGGGAGCTGTTTTTT. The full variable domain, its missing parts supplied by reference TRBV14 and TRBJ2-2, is EAGVTQFPSHSVIEKGQTVTLRCDPISGHDNLYWYRRVMGKEIKFLLHFVKESKQDESGMPNNRFLAERTGGTYSTLKVQPAELEDSGVYFCASSQVWGPNTGELFFGEGSRLTVL.

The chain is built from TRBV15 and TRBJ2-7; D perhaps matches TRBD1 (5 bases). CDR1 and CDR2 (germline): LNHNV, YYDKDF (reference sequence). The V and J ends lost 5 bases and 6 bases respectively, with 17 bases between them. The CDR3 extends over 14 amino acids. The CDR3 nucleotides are TGTGCCACCAGCCCCAGGACAATCCTCGGCGAGCAGTACTTC. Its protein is CATSPRTILGEQYF.

The CDR3 nucleotides read TGTGCCAGCAGCTTAGGCAATCTACCATACAATGAGCAGTTCTTC. It encodes CASSLGNLPYNEQFF. V and J are TRBV11-2 and TRBJ2-1; D remains unclear. The germline V gene encodes CDR1 SGHAT and CDR2 FQNNGV. V lost 1 base to trimming and J lost 4 bases, with 11 bases between them. The CDR3 is 15 residues long.

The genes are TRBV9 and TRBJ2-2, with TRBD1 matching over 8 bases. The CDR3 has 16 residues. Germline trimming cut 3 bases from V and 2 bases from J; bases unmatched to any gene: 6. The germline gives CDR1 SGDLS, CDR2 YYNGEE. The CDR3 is CASSGRGLPNTGELFF. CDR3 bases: TGTGCCAGCAGCGGCAGGGGGCTCCCCAACACCGGGGAGCTGTTTTTT.

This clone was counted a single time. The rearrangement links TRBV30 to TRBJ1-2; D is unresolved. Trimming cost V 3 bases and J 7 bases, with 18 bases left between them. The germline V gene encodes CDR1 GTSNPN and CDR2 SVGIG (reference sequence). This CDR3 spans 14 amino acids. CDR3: CAWSPGRTLSGYTF. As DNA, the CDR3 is TGTGCCTGGAGCCCTGGGCGGACGCTTAGTGGCTACACCTTC.

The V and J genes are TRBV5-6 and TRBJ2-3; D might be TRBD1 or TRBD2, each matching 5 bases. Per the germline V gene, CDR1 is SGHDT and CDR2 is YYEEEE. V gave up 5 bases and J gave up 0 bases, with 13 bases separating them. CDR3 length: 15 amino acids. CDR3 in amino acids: CASRAPGPSTDTQYF. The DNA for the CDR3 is TGTGCCAGCAGGGCCCCGGGGCCTAGCACAGATACGCAGTATTTT.

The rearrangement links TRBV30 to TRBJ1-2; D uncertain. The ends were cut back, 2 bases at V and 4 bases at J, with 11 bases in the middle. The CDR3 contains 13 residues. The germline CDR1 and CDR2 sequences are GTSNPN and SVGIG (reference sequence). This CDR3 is CAWSPQVSYGYTF. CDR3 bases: TGTGCCTGGAGTCCCCAGGTCTCCTATGGCTACACCTTC.

The DNA of the CDR3 is TGTGCCAGCAGCAGACTGGGGGTGGAGACCCAGTACTTC. It translates to CASSRLGVETQYF. The rearrangement uses TRBV6-5 and TRBJ2-5; D may be TRBD1 or TRBD2 (5 bases each). CDR1 is MNHEY and CDR2 is SVGAGI in the germline V gene. The CDR3 totals 13 residues. Trimming shortened V by 6 bases and J by 5 bases, and 13 bases separated the two germline ends.

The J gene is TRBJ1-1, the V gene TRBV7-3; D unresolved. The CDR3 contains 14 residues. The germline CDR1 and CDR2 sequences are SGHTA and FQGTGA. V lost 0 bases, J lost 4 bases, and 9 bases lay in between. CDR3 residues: CASSLTGPSTEAFF. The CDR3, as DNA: TGTGCCAGCAGCTTAACGGGCCCGAGCACTGAAGCTTTCTTT.

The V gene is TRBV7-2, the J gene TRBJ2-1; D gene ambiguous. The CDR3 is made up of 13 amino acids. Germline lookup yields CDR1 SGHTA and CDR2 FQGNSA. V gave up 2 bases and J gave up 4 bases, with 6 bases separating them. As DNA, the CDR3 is TGTGCCAGCAGCTTACATGGATACAATGAGCAGTTCTTC. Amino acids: CASSLHGYNEQFF.

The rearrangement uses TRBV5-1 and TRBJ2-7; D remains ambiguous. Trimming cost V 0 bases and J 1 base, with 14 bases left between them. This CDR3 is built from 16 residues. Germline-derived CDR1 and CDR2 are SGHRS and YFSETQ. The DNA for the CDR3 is TGCGCCAGCAGCTTGGCCGGTCTAAACCCTTCCTACGAGCAGTACTTC. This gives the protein CASSLAGLNPSYEQYF. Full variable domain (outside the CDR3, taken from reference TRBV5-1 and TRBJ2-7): KAGVTQTPRYLIKTRGQQVTLSCSPISGHRSVSWYQQTPGQGLQFLFEYFSETQRNKGNFPGRFSGRQFSNSRSEMNVSTLELGDSALYLCASSLAGLNPSYEQYFGPGTRLTVT.

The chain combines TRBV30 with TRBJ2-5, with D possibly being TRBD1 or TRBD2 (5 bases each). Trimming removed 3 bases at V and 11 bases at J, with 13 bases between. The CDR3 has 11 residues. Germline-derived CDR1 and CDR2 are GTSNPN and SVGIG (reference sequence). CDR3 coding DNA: TGTGCCTGGAGCCCGGGGAGACAGCAGTACTTC. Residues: CAWSPGRQQYF.